This T cell receptor beta chain was observed in a study of CD8 T cells in ankylosing spondylitis. Germline assignment: CDR1 MGHRA and CDR2 YSYEKL. V was clipped by 0 bases and J by 8 bases, with 17 bases between them. This CDR3 contains 16 residues. A few counts support this clonotype. As yet, its antigen is unknown. TCRdb processed the 5' RACE reads anew with MiXCR; each CDR3 protein has one entry. This sample has approximately 500,000 distinct CDR3 sequences, with roughly 12% found just once. Study results and caveats: In ankylosing spondylitis blood, a motif of several highly homologous TCR beta variants appeared characteristic.

This receptor was obtained from a male donor with ankylosing spondylitis. V usage is TRBV4-1 and J usage is TRBJ2-1; D unclear. The sequenced sample consisted of blood, either unsorted or a sorted T cell fraction (not recorded which). The CDR3 DNA is TGCGCCAGCAGCCAAGATCGGCGTCTAGGCATGGATGAGCAGTTCTTC. Translating gives CASSQDRRLGMDEQFF.